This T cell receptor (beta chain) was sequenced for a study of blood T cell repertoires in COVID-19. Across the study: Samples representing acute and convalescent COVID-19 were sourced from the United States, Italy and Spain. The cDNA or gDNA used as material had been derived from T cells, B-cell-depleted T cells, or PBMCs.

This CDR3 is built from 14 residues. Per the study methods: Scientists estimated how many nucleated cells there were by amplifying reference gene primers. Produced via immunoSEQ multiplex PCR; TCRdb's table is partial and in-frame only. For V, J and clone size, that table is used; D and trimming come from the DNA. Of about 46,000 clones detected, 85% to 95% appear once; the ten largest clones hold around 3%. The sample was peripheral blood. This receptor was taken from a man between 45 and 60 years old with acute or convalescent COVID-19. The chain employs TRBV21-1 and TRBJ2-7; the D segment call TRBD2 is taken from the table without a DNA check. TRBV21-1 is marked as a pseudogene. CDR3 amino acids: CASSLGRLAGEQYF. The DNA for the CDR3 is TGTGCCAGCAGCCTTGGACGGTTGGCGGGTGAGCAGTACTTC.